A single sample gave rise to the 19 T cell receptor beta chains below, sequenced in a study of T cell responses to AZD1222 COVID-19 vaccine. The repertoire was sequenced with immunoSEQ multiplex PCR; TCRdb's copy has only in-frame clones and lacks some. The repertoire consists of 78,000 or so clones, with 88% occurring once and the leading ten covering around 21%. The starting material was peripheral blood, obtained on day 0 of AZD1222 vaccination. The source of these receptors is an adult in good health.

This clone was counted once. This chain links TRBV7-8 with TRBJ2-1; D might be TRBD1 (5 bases). The CDR3 has 15 amino acids. Germline CDR1 and CDR2: SGHVS and FQNEAQ. Trimming left V 1 base short and J 4 bases short, with 11 bases between. CDR3 in amino acids: CASSLGQGLYNEQFF. CDR3 DNA sequence: TGTGCCAGCAGCTTAGGTCAGGGCCTTTACAATGAGCAGTTCTTC.

V gene TRBV30 combines with J gene TRBJ1-5; the D is unclear. V gave up 1 base and J gave up 0 bases, with 1 base separating them. CDR1 and CDR2 (germline): GTSNPN, SVGIG (reference sequence). The CDR3 runs 12 residues. The CDR3 DNA reads as TGTGCCTGGAGTGATAGCAATCAGCCCCAGCATTTT. It codes for CAWSDSNQPQHF.

V usage is TRBV7-6 and J usage is TRBJ2-1; TRBD2 matches at 11 bases. From germline, CDR1 is SGHVS and CDR2 FNYEAQ. The V segment lost 3 bases and the J segment 2 bases; nucleotides outside the gene matches: 9. The CDR3 is 18 residues long. CDR3 amino acids: CASSLTIPGLAAYNEQFF. CDR3 nucleotide sequence: TGTGCCAGCAGCTTGACCATACCGGGACTAGCGGCCTACAATGAGCAGTTCTTC.

CDR3 amino acids: CASSPIWGEPNEKLFF. DNA for the CDR3: TGTGCCAGCAGCCCCATATGGGGGGAACCTAATGAAAAACTGTTTTTT. The chain joins TRBV11-2 to TRBJ1-4, with TRBD1 as a possible D gene (5 bases). Germline CDR1 SGHAT, CDR2 FQNNGV. V dropped 5 bases and J dropped 3 bases, with 16 bases sitting between them. The CDR3 is made up of 16 amino acids.

The rearrangement uses TRBV5-1 and TRBJ2-2; D gene unclear. V gave up 0 bases and J gave up 3 bases, with 12 bases separating them. CDR3 size: 16 residues. Germline lookup yields CDR1 SGHRS and CDR2 YFSETQ. This CDR3 is CASSLVVGYDTGELFF. DNA of the CDR3: TGCGCCAGCAGCTTGGTAGTAGGGTACGACACCGGGGAGCTGTTTTTT. The full variable domain, its missing parts supplied by reference TRBV5-1 and TRBJ2-2, is KAGVTQTPRYLIKTRGQQVTLSCSPISGHRSVSWYQQTPGQGLQFLFEYFSETQRNKGNFPGRFSGRQFSNSRSEMNVSTLELGDSALYLCASSLVVGYDTGELFFGEGSRLTVL.

This clone was seen just once. The chain links TRBV12-2 to TRBJ2-1; no DNA check was done on the table's D call, TRBD2. TRBV12-2 is recorded as a pseudogene. The CDR3 is 19 residues long. This chain's CDR3 is CASRFPNRLAGYKYNEQFF. The CDR3 DNA sequence: TGTGCAAGTCGCTTCCCAAACCGGCTAGCGGGATACAAATACAATGAGCAGTTCTTC.

The J gene is TRBJ1-5, the V gene TRBV6-2 or TRBV6-3, with D possibly TRBD1 on 5 matching bases. The CDR3 has 15 amino acids. Germline CDR1 and CDR2: MNHEY and SVGEGT. Trimming pared 0 bases from V and 4 bases from J, leaving 10 bases between. The CDR3 DNA sequence: TGTGCCAGCAGTTACTCGAGGGCAGGGAATCAGCCCCAGCATTTT. Protein product: CASSYSRAGNQPQHF.

The gene calls are TRBV5-4 and TRBJ2-6, with no clear D. V gave up 3 bases and J gave up 4 bases, with 2 bases separating them. The CDR3 runs to 12 residues. The germline gives CDR1 SGHNT, CDR2 YYREEE (reference sequence). The CDR3: CASSSGANVLTF. CDR3 bases: TGTGCCAGCAGCTCAGGGGCCAACGTCCTGACTTTC.

This chain joins TRBV27 and TRBJ1-1; D uncertain. Germline loops: CDR1 MNHEY, CDR2 SMNVEV (reference sequence). Trimming stripped 5 bases from V and 1 base from J, with 8 bases between. The CDR3 spans 13 residues. In DNA, the CDR3 is TGTGCCAGCAGTGCCTTTTGGAACACTGAAGCTTTCTTT. It is translated as CASSAFWNTEAFF.

V is TRBV30 and J is TRBJ1-1; D is uncertain. CDR3 length: 13 residues. Germline lookup yields CDR1 GTSNPN and CDR2 SVGIG (reference sequence). Between the trimmed V and J ends, which lost 4 bases and 1 base, there was a span of 10 bases. The CDR3 sequence is CAWKVRENTEAFF. For the CDR3, the DNA is TGTGCCTGGAAAGTGAGAGAGAACACTGAAGCTTTCTTT.

CDR3 nucleotide sequence: TGTGCCAGCAGCTTGGGGAATTCGGCCCGACAGAACACTGAAGCTTTCTTT. Its protein is CASSLGNSARQNTEAFF. The chain joins TRBV5-4 to TRBJ1-1; D gene ambiguous. CDR1 and CDR2 from the germline V gene are SGHNT and YYREEE (reference sequence). This CDR3 contains 17 residues. V was cut by 0 bases and J by 1 base, with 16 bases left in between.

The rearrangement joins TRBV19 to TRBJ2-1; D ambiguous. Germline values: CDR1 LNHDA, CDR2 SQIVND (reference sequence). The germline V and J ends were trimmed by 5 bases and 8 bases, with 10 bases remaining between them. The CDR3 sequence is 12 residues long. The CDR3 is CASSLNFYEQFF. CDR3 sequence (DNA): TGTGCCAGTAGTCTGAATTTTTATGAGCAGTTCTTC.

The J gene is TRBJ1-5, the V gene TRBV11-2; 9 positions agree with TRBD1. V shed 6 bases, J shed 8 bases, and the junction held 11 bases outside the gene matches. The CDR3 is made up of 15 amino acids. CDR1 and CDR2 from the germline V gene are SGHAT and FQNNGV. The CDR3 spells CASSEGTGMIEPQHF. In DNA, the CDR3 is TGTGCCAGCAGTGAAGGGACAGGGATGATTGAGCCCCAGCATTTT. Supplemented by reference TRBV11-2 and TRBJ1-5, the full variable domain reads EAGVAQSPRYKIIEKRQSVAFWCNPISGHATLYWYQQILGQGPKLLIQFQNNGVVDDSQLPKDRFSAERLKGVDSTLKIQPAKLEDSAVYLCASSEGTGMIEPQHFGDGTRLSIL.

This clone was seen more than once but under ten times. The chain employs TRBV7-3 and TRBJ1-1; 10 bases align to TRBD1. Germline V gene sequence: CDR1 SGHTA, CDR2 FQGTGA. The V and J ends lost 6 bases and 4 bases, in that order; junction bases with no gene match: 5. The length of the CDR3 is 14 residues. Written as DNA, the CDR3 is TGTGCCAGCAGGACAGGGGGCGGTAGCACTGAAGCTTTCTTT. It yields the protein CASRTGGGSTEAFF. The variable domain in full, with the rest retrieved from reference TRBV7-3 and TRBJ1-1, is GAGVSQTPSNKVTEKGKYVELRCDPISGHTALYWYRQSLGQGPEFLIYFQGTGAADDSGLPNDRFFAVRPEGSVSTLKIQRTERGDSAVYLCASRTGGGSTEAFFGQGTRLTVV.

The chain employs TRBV7-8 and TRBJ1-5; 7 positions match TRBD1. Losses at the gene ends were 1 base for V and 3 bases for J; bases not matched to a gene: 6. Germline CDR1 reads SGHVS; CDR2 reads FQNEAQ. CDR3 length: 16 residues. CDR3 nucleotides: TGTGCCAGCAGCTTAGGGGCGGACAGGCCCAATCAGCCCCAGCATTTT. It specifies CASSLGADRPNQPQHF.

The rearrangement uses TRBV21-1 and TRBJ1-6; the table's D call TRBD1 went unverified against the DNA. TRBV21-1 is a known pseudogene. The CDR3 runs to 15 residues. The CDR3 spells CASRNAGLTPSPLHF. The CDR3 DNA sequence: TGTGCCAGCAGGAATGCAGGGTTGACTCCTTCACCCCTCCACTTT.

The V call is TRBV5-1, the J call TRBJ2-5; 11 bases agree with TRBD2. Germline CDR1 reads SGHRS; CDR2 reads YFSETQ. The CDR3 is made up of 17 amino acids. V shed 0 bases and J 5 bases; nucleotides not matched to a gene: 9. CDR3 residues: CASSLVAGGGPTETQYF. CDR3 DNA: TGCGCCAGCAGCTTGGTAGCGGGAGGGGGCCCCACCGAGACCCAGTACTTC.

V usage is TRBV11-2 and J usage is TRBJ2-3; a weak D match, TRBD1 (5 bases). The V end was cut by 2 bases, the J end by 0 bases, with 12 bases between. The CDR3 covers 16 residues. Germline-derived CDR1 and CDR2 are SGHAT and FQNNGV. The CDR3 coding sequence is TGTGCCAGCAGCTTAAGGGGTGGGTTTAGCACAGATACGCAGTATTTT. The encoded protein is CASSLRGGFSTDTQYF.

This rearrangement joins TRBV4-2 to TRBJ1-2; no firm D call. The CDR3 has 14 amino acids. Germline loops: CDR1 LGHNA, CDR2 YNFKEQ. V lost 0 bases, J lost 2 bases, and 7 bases lay in between. Written as DNA, the CDR3 is TGTGCCAGCAGCCAAGATGCGGGGAACTATGGCTACACCTTC. This gives the protein CASSQDAGNYGYTF.